These 27 T cell receptor beta chains were all obtained from the same sample, sequenced in a study of vaccination and CD4 T cells after COVID-19. Treatment meaning: roughly 11-day PBMC culture with coronavirus spike peptide pools or control peptides (ViraFEST assay). Collection of the unexposed donor's CD4+ T cells took place before the COVID-19 pandemic (2011-2018). Antigens of these TCRs are unknown. An Oncomine TCR Beta short-read assay was used to sequence the DNA from cultured CD4+ T cells. MiXCR was run by TCRdb on the PCR reads, yielding one entry per CDR3 protein. The repertoire has thousands of distinct CDR3 sequences, 15% to 20% of them found once; the top ten carry approximately 26%. Input material: CD4+ T cells from blood, cultured in vitro. These receptors originate from a human donor in good health.

This clonotype ranks as medium-sized. The V gene is TRBV7-9, the J gene TRBJ1-1, with D possibly TRBD1 on 6 matching bases. The germline V and J ends were trimmed by 4 bases and 5 bases, with 14 bases remaining between them. The V gene's germline CDR1 is SEHNR and CDR2 FQNEAQ (reference sequence). CDR3 length: 14 residues. CDR3 nucleotide sequence: TGTGCCAGCAGCTCCGCTAGGGGGAGGACTGAAGCTTTCTTT. This encodes CASSSARGRTEAFF.

The chain links TRBV5-1 to TRBJ2-7; D not resolved. V lost 6 bases, J lost 4 bases, and 11 bases lay in between. Germline CDR1 and CDR2: SGHRS and YFSETQ. The CDR3 has 12 amino acids. This CDR3 is CASTSPEYEQYF. CDR3 nucleotides: TGCGCCAGCACCTCCCCCGAGTACGAGCAGTACTTC. Based on the CDR3 plus reference TRBV5-1 and TRBJ2-7, the full variable domain is KAGVTQTPRYLIKTRGQQVTLSCSPISGHRSVSWYQQTPGQGLQFLFEYFSETQRNKGNFPGRFSGRQFSNSRSEMNVSTLELGDSALYLCASTSPEYEQYFGPGTRLTVT.

In its sample, this clonotype was seen a few times. The V call is TRBV11-3, the J call TRBJ2-2; TRBD2 agrees at 8 bases. J gave up 1 base and V 5 bases, and 3 bases lay outside the gene matches. Germline V CDR1 and CDR2: SGHNT, YENEEA. CDR3 length equals 15 residues. The CDR3 DNA reads as TGTGCCAGCAGCGGGCTAGCGGGGAACACCGGGGAGCTGTTTTTT. It yields the protein CASSGLAGNTGELFF.

The CDR3 bases are TGTGCCAGCAGCTTAGAGGACAGGGAGACCCAGTACTTC. Amino acid sequence: CASSLEDRETQYF. The chain couples TRBV7-2 to TRBJ2-5; TRBD1 matches at 7 bases. In germline, CDR1 is SGHTA, CDR2 FQGNSA. V lost 1 base and J lost 5; bases outside the gene matches: 1. The CDR3 has 13 amino acids.

The genes are TRBV6-4 and TRBJ2-3, with 8 nucleotides matching TRBD2. The CDR3 has 15 residues. V was clipped by 0 bases and J by 5 bases; unmatched bases: 4. Germline V CDR1 and CDR2: MRHNA, SNTAGT. The CDR3 loop reads CASSDSGTRGDTQYF. CDR3 coding DNA: TGTGCCAGCAGTGACTCTGGGACTAGAGGAGATACGCAGTATTTT.

The V and J genes are TRBV5-1 and TRBJ1-4, with D tentatively TRBD1 (5 bases). The length of the CDR3 is 14 residues. Trimming took 6 bases from V and 14 from J, leaving 23 bases between them. Germline V gene sequence: CDR1 SGHRS, CDR2 YFSETQ. CDR3 region: CASTLTTGAQDLFF. The CDR3 bases are TGCGCCAGCACCTTAACCACTGGGGCGCAGGACCTGTTTTTT.

The rearrangement uses TRBV18 and TRBJ2-7; 10 positions match TRBD1. CDR3 length: 13 amino acids. The ends lost 2 bases at V and 7 bases at J; junction bases unmatched: 2. Germline CDR1 reads KGHSH; CDR2 reads LQKENI. CDR3: CASSPGTGEEQYF. As DNA, the CDR3 is TGTGCCAGCTCACCAGGGACAGGGGAGGAGCAGTACTTC.

By share, this clonotype ranks as large. The chain joins TRBV6-1 to TRBJ1-2; 8 nucleotides align to TRBD1. Trimming at V came to 5 bases and at J to 7 bases, leaving 3 bases not matched to a gene. CDR3 length equals 12 residues. The germline V gene encodes CDR1 MNHNS and CDR2 SASEGT. CDR3 sequence (DNA): TGTGCCAGCAGTCCGACAGGGGCTGGCTACACCTTC. Translation: CASSPTGAGYTF.

Notes on this clonotype: A read error is possible here, since a much larger clone lies one base away. Since no conserved phenylalanine or tryptophan closes the CDR3, a read error is the likely cause. The gene calls are TRBV20-1 and TRBJ2-5; D is possibly TRBD2 (6 bases). The V end lost 2 bases, the J end lost 5 bases, and 15 bases lay between the germline ends. Germline V gene data show CDR1 as DFQATT and CDR2 as SNEGSKA (reference sequence). The CDR3 consists of 14 residues. The CDR3 loop reads CSARSGTSGETQYS. The CDR3 region has the DNA TGCAGTGCTAGATCCGGGACTTCGGGGGAGACCCAGTACTCC.

This chain uses TRBV5-1 with TRBJ2-5; TRBD1 aligns across 7 bases. CDR3 length: 13 amino acids. The junction had 0 bases not matched to a gene; V was cut back by 2 bases and J by 2 bases. Germline-derived CDR1 and CDR2 are SGHRS and YFSETQ. As DNA, the CDR3 is TGCGCCAGCAGCTTACAGGGGCAAGAGACCCAGTACTTC. Protein sequence: CASSLQGQETQYF.

This rearrangement joins TRBV11-2 to TRBJ1-2; 12 bases map to TRBD1. The CDR3 extends over 15 amino acids. The V gene's germline CDR1 is SGHAT and CDR2 FQNNGV. V shed 3 bases, J shed 8 bases, and the junction held 7 bases outside the gene matches. The CDR3 DNA reads TGTGCCAGCAGCTTGGGACAGGGGGCAACTTACGGCTACACCTTC. Amino acid sequence: CASSLGQGATYGYTF.

A few counts support this clonotype. V usage is TRBV3-1 and J usage is TRBJ2-1; TRBD1 matches 11 bases. V gave up 4 bases and J gave up 7 bases; unmatched junction bases: 3. The germline V gene encodes CDR1 LGHDT and CDR2 YNNKEL (reference sequence). This CDR3 has 14 residues. The CDR3 DNA follows: TGTGCCAGCAGCCGGACAGGGGGCGGGAATGAGCAGTTCTTC. Translating gives CASSRTGGGNEQFF.

This clonotype is classed as medium-sized. The genes are TRBV7-9 and TRBJ2-5; D call uncertain. The CDR3 spans 15 residues. Trimming removed 2 bases from V and 0 bases from J, with 10 bases in between. CDR1 SEHNR and CDR2 FQNEAQ come from the germline V gene (reference sequence). DNA of the CDR3: TGTGCCAGCAGCTTATTTACAGCGTACCAAGAGACCCAGTACTTC. Protein: CASSLFTAYQETQYF.

Details on this clonotype: A much larger clone is a single base away; this may be a read error. V is TRBV20-1 and J is TRBJ2-3, with D perhaps TRBD1 (6 bases). Germline V gene data show CDR1 as DFQATT and CDR2 as SNEGSKA (reference sequence). The CDR3 covers 14 residues. With 1 base removed from V and 4 bases from J, the gap between germline ends came to 12 bases. The CDR3 bases are TGCAGTGCTAGAGGCGGACAGAGTGCAGATACGCAGTATTTT. This translates into CSARGGQSADTQYF.

The rearrangement links TRBV11-2 to TRBJ2-5; 10 bases align to TRBD1. There are 17 residues in the CDR3. J lost 8 bases, V lost 2 bases, and 14 bases had no gene match. Germline lookup yields CDR1 SGHAT and CDR2 FQNNGV. CDR3 sequence: CASSLLRGVTGGPTQYF. The CDR3 DNA reads as TGTGCCAGCAGCTTATTACGAGGGGTGACAGGGGGCCCTACCCAGTACTTC.

Sample share makes this clonotype medium-sized. V is TRBV27 and J is TRBJ2-3; the D is unclear. CDR1 MNHEY and CDR2 SMNVEV come from the germline V gene (reference sequence). V lost 1 base, J lost 1 base, and 18 bases lay in between. The length of the CDR3 is 18 residues. As DNA, the CDR3 is TGTGCCAGCAGTTTATACCGCAGCCCGACACTGGGCACAGATACGCAGTATTTT. Translating it yields CASSLYRSPTLGTDTQYF.

This chain uses TRBV7-2 with TRBJ2-7, with unresolved D. V lost 0 bases to trimming and J lost 0 bases, with 6 bases between them. Per germline, CDR1 SGHTA and CDR2 FQGNSA. The CDR3 has 14 residues. The DNA of the CDR3 is TGTGCCAGCAGCTTAGCCCCAGGCTCCTACGAGCAGTACTTC. Translation gives CASSLAPGSYEQYF.

The chain uses TRBV10-3 and TRBJ2-7, with a possible D match to TRBD1 (7 bases). V was shortened by 6 bases and J by 5 bases, with 11 bases between the two germline ends. The germline CDR1 and CDR2 sequences are ENHRY and SYGVKD. CDR3 length: 12 amino acids. CDR3 sequence reads: CAISLRGDEQYF. CDR3 coding DNA: TGTGCCATCAGCCTCAGGGGGGACGAGCAGTACTTC.

This rearrangement joins TRBV28 to TRBJ2-3, with 10 positions matching TRBD2. The CDR3 length is 18 residues. In germline, CDR1 is MDHEN, CDR2 SYDVKM. V lost 4 bases and J lost 0; bases outside the gene matches: 10. The CDR3 region has the DNA TGTGCCAGCAGTTCAACCCTTAAGCGGGGGGGGAGCACAGATACGCAGTATTTT. Translating gives CASSSTLKRGGSTDTQYF. The full variable domain, its missing parts supplied by reference TRBV28 and TRBJ2-3, is DVKVTQSSRYLVKRTGEKVFLECVQDMDHENMFWYRQDPGLGLRLIYFSYDVKMKEKGDIPEGYSVSREKKERFSLILESASTNQTSMYLCASSSTLKRGGSTDTQYFGPGTRLTVL.

This clonotype is judged medium-sized (0.01 to 0.1%). The genes are TRBV6-7 and TRBJ2-7; D is perhaps TRBD1 (5 bases). Being an ORF, TRBV6-7 has a function that is uncertain. V lost 9 bases, J lost 3 bases, and 9 bases lay in between. The length of the CDR3 is 11 residues. The CDR3 nucleotides are TGTGCCAGGACAGTCCACTACGAGCAGTACTTC. This codes for CARTVHYEQYF.

V and J are TRBV4-1 and TRBJ1-3; TRBD1 is a possible D gene (5 bases). Germline CDR1 MGHRA, CDR2 YSYEKL. CDR3 size: 17 residues. With 0 bases removed from V and 0 bases from J, the gap between germline ends came to 12 bases. The CDR3 region has the DNA TGCGCCAGCAGCCAAGATCCGGGGCCCAGCTCTGGAAACACCATATATTTT. Its protein product is CASSQDPGPSSGNTIYF.

This clonotype occurred a few times. The junction differs from germline at one of its ends, possibly a read error. This chain links TRBV19 with TRBJ1-5, with 8 bases fitting TRBD1. This CDR3 has 15 residues. Germline CDR1 and CDR2: LNHDA and SQIVND (reference sequence). The CDR3 nucleotides read TGTGCCTGTACAGCCGCAGCAGGGGGCAAGCAGCCCCAGCATTTT. Protein product: CACTAAAGGKQPQHF.

The rearrangement uses TRBV5-1 and TRBJ2-3; TRBD2 aligns across 10 bases. With V trimmed by 9 bases and J by 2 bases, 9 bases remained unmatched. Germline CDR1 is SGHRS and CDR2 is YFSETQ. The CDR3 spans 15 residues. The CDR3 loop is CATREREGYTDTQYF. The CDR3 DNA is TGCGCCACCAGAGAGCGGGAGGGCTACACAGATACGCAGTATTTT.

To note about this clonotype: The junction departs from germline at one end; a sequencing error may be responsible. The gene calls are TRBV7-7 and TRBJ1-3; the D is unclear. The CDR3 length is 15 residues. CDR1 SSHAT and CDR2 FNYEAQ come from the germline V gene (reference sequence). This CDR3 is CASSRSLAFGNTIYF. As DNA, the CDR3 is TGTGCTAGCAGCCGTAGCTTGGCGTTTGGAAACACCATATATTTT.

This clonotype has only a few counts. The chain recombines TRBV19 with TRBJ2-1; D ambiguous. This CDR3 region has 15 residues. Germline CDR1 reads LNHDA; CDR2 reads SQIVND (reference sequence). Trimming removed 3 bases at V and 3 bases at J, with 12 bases between. The CDR3, as DNA: TGTGCCAGTAGTATCGGCCCTCAGGTCTACAATGAGCAGTTCTTC. It is translated as CASSIGPQVYNEQFF.

This clonotype has more than one count but fewer than ten. The gene calls are TRBV7-2 and TRBJ2-1; D perhaps matches TRBD1 (5 bases). V lost 2 bases and J lost 7, with 12 bases in between. Per germline, CDR1 SGHTA and CDR2 FQGNSA. This CDR3 is built from 14 residues. CDR3 sequence: CASSLSSQGNEQFF. The DNA of the CDR3 is TGTGCCAGCAGCTTATCGAGCCAGGGAAATGAGCAGTTCTTC.

In its sample, this clonotype ranks as medium-sized. This chain links TRBV24-1 with TRBJ1-1; a weak D match, TRBD1 (6 bases). V lost 4 bases, J lost 8 bases, and 13 bases lay in between. CDR1 KGHDR and CDR2 SFDVKD come from the germline V gene. This CDR3 comprises 13 residues. This CDR3 is CATSENGGQEAFF. For the CDR3, the DNA is TGTGCCACCAGTGAGAACGGGGGGCAGGAAGCTTTCTTT.